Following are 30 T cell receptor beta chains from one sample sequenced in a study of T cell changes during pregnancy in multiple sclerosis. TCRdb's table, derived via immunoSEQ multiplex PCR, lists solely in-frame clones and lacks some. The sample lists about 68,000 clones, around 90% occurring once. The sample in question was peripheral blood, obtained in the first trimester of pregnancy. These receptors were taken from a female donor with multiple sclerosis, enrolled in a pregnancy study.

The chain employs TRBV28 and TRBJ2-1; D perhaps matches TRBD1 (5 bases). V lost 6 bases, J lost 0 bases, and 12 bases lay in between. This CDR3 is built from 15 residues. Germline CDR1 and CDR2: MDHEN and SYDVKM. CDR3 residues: CASSLQESSYNEQFF. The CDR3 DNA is TGTGCCAGCAGCCTACAGGAAAGCTCCTACAATGAGCAGTTCTTC.

CDR3 DNA: TGTGCCATCAGTGAAACTGCAGGGGGCGGGTACGAGCAGTACTTC. It codes for CAISETAGGGYEQYF. The rearrangement links TRBV10-3 to TRBJ2-7, with TRBD1 matching over 8 bases. Looked up from germline, CDR1 is ENHRY and CDR2 is SYGVKD. The CDR3 loop spans 15 amino acids. The V and J ends lost 3 bases and 4 bases, in that order; junction bases with no gene match: 8.

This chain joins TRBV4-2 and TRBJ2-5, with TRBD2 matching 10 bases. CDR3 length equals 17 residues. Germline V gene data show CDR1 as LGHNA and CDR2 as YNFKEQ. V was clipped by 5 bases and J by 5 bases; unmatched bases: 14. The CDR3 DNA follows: TGTGCCAGCAGCTTCCCAGCTAGCGGGGGAGGAGAGGAGACCCAGTACTTC. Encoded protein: CASSFPASGGGEETQYF.

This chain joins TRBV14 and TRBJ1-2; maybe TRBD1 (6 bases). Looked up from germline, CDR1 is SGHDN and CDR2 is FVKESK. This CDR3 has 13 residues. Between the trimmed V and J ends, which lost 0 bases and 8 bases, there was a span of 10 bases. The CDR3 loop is CASSQDFGQGYTF. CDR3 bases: TGTGCCAGCAGCCAAGATTTTGGACAGGGCTACACCTTC.

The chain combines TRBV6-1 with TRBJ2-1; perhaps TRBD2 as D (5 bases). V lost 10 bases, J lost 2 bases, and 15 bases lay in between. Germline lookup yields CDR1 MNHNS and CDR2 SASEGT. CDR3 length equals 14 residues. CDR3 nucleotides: TGTGCCACGGAGGTCCTCCTGGCCTACAATGAGCAGTTCTTC. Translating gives CATEVLLAYNEQFF.

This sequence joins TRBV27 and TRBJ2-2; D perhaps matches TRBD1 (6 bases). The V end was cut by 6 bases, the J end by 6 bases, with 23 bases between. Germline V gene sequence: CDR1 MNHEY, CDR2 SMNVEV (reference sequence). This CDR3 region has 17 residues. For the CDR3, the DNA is TGTGCCAGCAGGCCCCGCTGGGGGCCTGGAGGAGCCGGGGAGCTGTTTTTT. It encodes CASRPRWGPGGAGELFF.

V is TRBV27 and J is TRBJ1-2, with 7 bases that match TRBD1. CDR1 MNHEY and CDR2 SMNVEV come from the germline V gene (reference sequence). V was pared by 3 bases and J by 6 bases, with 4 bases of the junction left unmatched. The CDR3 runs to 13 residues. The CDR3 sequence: CASSFQTGDGYTF. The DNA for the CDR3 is TGTGCCAGCAGTTTCCAAACAGGGGATGGCTACACCTTC.

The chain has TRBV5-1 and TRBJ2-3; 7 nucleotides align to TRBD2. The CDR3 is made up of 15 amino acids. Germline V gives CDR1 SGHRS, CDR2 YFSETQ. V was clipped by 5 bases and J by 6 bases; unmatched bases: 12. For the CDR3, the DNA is TGCGCCAGCAGTACAAGCGGGACCGGGGGGGATACGCAGTATTTT. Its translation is CASSTSGTGGDTQYF.

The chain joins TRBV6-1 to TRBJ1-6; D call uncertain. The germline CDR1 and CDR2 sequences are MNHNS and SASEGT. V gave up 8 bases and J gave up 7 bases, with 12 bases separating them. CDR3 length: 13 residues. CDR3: CASEGGRNSPLHF. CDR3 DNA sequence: TGTGCCAGCGAGGGCGGGAGGAATTCACCCCTCCACTTT.

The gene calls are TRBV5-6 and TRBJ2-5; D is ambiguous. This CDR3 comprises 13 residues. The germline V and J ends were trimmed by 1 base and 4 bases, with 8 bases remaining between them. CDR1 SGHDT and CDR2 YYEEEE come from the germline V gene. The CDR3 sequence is CASSLTALETQYF. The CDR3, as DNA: TGTGCCAGCAGCTTGACAGCCTTAGAGACCCAGTACTTC. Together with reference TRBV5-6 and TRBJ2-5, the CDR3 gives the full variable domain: DAGVTQSPTHLIKTRGQQVTLRCSPKSGHDTVSWYQQALGQGPQFIFQYYEEEERQRGNFPDRFSGHQFPNYSSELNVNALLLGDSALYLCASSLTALETQYFGPGTRLLVL.

In nucleotides, the CDR3 is TGTGCCAGCAGTTCGGGGACTAGCGGGAGTGGAGGGTACAATGAGCAGTTCTTC. This encodes CASSSGTSGSGGYNEQFF. This rearrangement joins TRBV27 to TRBJ2-1, with 14 bases lining up with TRBD2. Trimming took 4 bases from V and 4 from J; bases not matched to a gene: 9. The CDR3 covers 18 residues. CDR1 is MNHEY and CDR2 is SMNVEV in the germline V gene (reference sequence).

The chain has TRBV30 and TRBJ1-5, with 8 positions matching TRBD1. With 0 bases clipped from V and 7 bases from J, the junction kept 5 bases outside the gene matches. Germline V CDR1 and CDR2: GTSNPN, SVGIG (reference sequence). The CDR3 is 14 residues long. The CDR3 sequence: CAWSVQGEWQPQHF. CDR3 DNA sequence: TGTGCCTGGAGTGTACAGGGGGAGTGGCAGCCCCAGCATTTT.

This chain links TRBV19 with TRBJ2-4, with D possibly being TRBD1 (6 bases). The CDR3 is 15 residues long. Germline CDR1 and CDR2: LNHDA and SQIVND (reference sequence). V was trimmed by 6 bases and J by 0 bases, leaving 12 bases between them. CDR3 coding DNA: TGTGCCAGTAGCGACAGGTTCCTAGCCAAAAACATTCAGTACTTC. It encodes CASSDRFLAKNIQYF.

CDR3 sequence: CATARVNTEAFF. The CDR3 bases are TGTGCCACCGCCAGGGTGAACACTGAAGCTTTCTTT. V and J are TRBV15 and TRBJ1-1; D is perhaps TRBD1 (5 bases). This CDR3 is built from 12 residues. Germline V lookup: CDR1 LNHNV, CDR2 YYDKDF (reference sequence). With 8 bases removed from V and 0 bases from J, the gap between germline ends came to 7 bases.

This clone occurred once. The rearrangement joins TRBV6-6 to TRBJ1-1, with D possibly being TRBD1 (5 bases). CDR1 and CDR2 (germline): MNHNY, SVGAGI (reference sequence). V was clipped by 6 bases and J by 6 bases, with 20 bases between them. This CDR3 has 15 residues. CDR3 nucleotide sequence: TGTGCCAGCAGCCCCGGCCCCACAGGTTCGCCTGAAGCTTTCTTT. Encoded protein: CASSPGPTGSPEAFF.

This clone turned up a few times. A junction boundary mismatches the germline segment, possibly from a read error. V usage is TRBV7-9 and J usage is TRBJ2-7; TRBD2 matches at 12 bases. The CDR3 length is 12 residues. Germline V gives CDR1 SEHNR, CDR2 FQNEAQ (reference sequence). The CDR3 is CASSSSGRELYF. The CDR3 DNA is TGTGCCAGCAGCTCTAGCGGGAGGGAGCTGTACTTC.

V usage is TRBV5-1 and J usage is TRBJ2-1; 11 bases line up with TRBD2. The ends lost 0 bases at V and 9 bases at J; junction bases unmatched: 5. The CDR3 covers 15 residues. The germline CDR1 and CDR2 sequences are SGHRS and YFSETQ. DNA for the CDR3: TGCGCCAGCAGCTTGGACGGGACTAGCGGTTCTGAGCAGTTCTTC. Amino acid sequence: CASSLDGTSGSEQFF.

This CDR3 reads CASTKDRGTEAFF. The CDR3 region has the DNA TGTGCCAGCACTAAGGACAGGGGCACTGAAGCTTTCTTT. V gene TRBV7-6 combines with J gene TRBJ1-1; 9 bases agree with TRBD1. In germline, CDR1 is SGHVS, CDR2 FNYEAQ. The CDR3 spans 13 residues. V gave up 7 bases and J gave up 4 bases; unmatched junction bases: 4.

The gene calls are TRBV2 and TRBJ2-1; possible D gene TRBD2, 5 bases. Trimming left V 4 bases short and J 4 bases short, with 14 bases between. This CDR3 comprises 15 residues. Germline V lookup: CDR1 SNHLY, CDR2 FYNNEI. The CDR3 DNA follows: TGTGCCAGCAGTGTAATAATAACGGGGTACAATGAGCAGTTCTTC. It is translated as CASSVIITGYNEQFF.

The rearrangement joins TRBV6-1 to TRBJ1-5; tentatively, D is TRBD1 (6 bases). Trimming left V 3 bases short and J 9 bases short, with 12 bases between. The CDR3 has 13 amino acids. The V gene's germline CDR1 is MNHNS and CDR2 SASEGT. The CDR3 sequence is CASSEAGAGPQHF. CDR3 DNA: TGTGCCAGCAGTGAGGCGGGGGCTGGGCCCCAGCATTTT.

The CDR3 loop is CASWTGEQTGELFF. CDR3 in DNA: TGTGCCAGTTGGACAGGTGAACAGACCGGGGAGCTGTTTTTT. V and J are TRBV2 and TRBJ2-2; 7 nucleotides line up with TRBD1. The CDR3 extends over 14 amino acids. After removal of 9 bases from V and 5 bases from J, the junction contained 9 bases not matched to a gene. Germline V gives CDR1 SNHLY, CDR2 FYNNEI.

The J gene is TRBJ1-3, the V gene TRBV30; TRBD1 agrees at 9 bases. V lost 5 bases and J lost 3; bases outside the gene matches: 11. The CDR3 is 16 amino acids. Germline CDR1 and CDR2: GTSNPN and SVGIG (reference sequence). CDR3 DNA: TGTGCCTGGGAGCCCCTGGACAGGGGTTATGGAAACACCATATATTTT. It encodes CAWEPLDRGYGNTIYF.

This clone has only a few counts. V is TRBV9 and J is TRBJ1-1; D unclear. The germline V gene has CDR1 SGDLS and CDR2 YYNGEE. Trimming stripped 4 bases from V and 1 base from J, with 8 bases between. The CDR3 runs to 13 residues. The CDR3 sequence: CASSPNTNTEAFF. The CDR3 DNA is TGTGCCAGCAGCCCGAACACGAACACTGAAGCTTTCTTT.

The CDR3 sequence: CATSISGSIGTEAFF. The CDR3 coding sequence is TGTGCCACCAGTATATCAGGGTCTATAGGCACTGAAGCTTTCTTT. The chain links TRBV15 to TRBJ1-1; TRBD1 is a possible D gene (5 bases). The CDR3 is 15 amino acids. Trimming shortened V by 6 bases and J by 4 bases, and 18 bases separated the two germline ends. From germline, CDR1 is LNHNV and CDR2 YYDKDF (reference sequence).

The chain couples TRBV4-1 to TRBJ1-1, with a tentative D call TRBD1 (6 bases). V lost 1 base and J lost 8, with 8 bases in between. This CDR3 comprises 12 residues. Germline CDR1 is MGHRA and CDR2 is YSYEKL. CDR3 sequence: CASSQVTGEAFF. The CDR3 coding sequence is TGCGCCAGCAGCCAAGTCACAGGGGAAGCTTTCTTT.

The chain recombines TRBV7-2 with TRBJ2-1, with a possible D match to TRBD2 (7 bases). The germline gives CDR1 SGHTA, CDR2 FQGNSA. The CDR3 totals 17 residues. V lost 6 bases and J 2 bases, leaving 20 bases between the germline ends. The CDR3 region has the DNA TGTGCCAGCAGGGACAGTTTCGGCGGGAGTGCCTACAATGAGCAGTTCTTC. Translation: CASRDSFGGSAYNEQFF.

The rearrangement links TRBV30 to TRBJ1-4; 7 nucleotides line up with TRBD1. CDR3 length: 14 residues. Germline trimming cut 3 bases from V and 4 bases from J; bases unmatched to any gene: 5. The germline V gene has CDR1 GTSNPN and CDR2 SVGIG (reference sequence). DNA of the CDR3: TGTGCCTGGAGCGACAGGGTGGGTAATGAAAAACTGTTTTTT. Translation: CAWSDRVGNEKLFF.

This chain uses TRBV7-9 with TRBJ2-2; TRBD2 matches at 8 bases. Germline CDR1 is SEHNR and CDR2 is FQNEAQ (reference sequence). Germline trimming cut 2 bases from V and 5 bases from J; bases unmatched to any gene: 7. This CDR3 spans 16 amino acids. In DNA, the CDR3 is TGTGCCAGCAGCTTACTCAGCGGGAGTCGGACCGGGGAGCTGTTTTTT. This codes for CASSLLSGSRTGELFF.

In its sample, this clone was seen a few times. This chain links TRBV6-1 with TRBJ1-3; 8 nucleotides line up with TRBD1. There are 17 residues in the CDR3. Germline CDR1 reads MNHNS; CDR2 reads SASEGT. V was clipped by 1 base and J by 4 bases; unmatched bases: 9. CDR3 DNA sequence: TGTGCCAGCAGTGAAGAGGCAGGGGGCGCATCCGGAAACACCATATATTTT. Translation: CASSEEAGGASGNTIYF.

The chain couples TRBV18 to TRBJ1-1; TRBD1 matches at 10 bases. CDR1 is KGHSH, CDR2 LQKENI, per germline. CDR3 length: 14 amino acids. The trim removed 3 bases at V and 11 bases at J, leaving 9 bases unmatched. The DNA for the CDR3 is TGTGCCAGCTCACCCCGGACAGGGGGTATGGAGGCTTTCTTT. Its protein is CASSPRTGGMEAFF.